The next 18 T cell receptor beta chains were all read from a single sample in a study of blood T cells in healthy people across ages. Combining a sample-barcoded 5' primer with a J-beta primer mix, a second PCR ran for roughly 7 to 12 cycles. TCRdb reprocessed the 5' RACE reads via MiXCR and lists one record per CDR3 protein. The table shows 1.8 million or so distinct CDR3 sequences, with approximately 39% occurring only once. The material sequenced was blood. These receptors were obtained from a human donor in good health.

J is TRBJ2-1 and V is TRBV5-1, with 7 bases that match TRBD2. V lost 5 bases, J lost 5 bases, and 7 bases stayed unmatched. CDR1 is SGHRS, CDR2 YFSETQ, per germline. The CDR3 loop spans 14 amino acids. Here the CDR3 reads CASSRTGGNNEQFF. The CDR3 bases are TGCGCCAGCAGTCGTACGGGGGGAAACAATGAGCAGTTCTTC. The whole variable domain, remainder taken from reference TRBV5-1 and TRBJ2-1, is KAGVTQTPRYLIKTRGQQVTLSCSPISGHRSVSWYQQTPGQGLQFLFEYFSETQRNKGNFPGRFSGRQFSNSRSEMNVSTLELGDSALYLCASSRTGGNNEQFFGPGTRLTVL.

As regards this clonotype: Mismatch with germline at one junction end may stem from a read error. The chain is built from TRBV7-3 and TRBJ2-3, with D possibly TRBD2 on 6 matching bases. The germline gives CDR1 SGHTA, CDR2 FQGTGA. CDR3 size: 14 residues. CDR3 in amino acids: CVSSLTEGTDTQYF. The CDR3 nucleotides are TGTGTCAGCAGCTTAACGGAGGGAACAGATACGCAGTATTTT.

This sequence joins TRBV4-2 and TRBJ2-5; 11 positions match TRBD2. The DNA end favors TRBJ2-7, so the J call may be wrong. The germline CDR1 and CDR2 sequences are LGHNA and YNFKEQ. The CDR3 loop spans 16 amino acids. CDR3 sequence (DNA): TGTGCCAGCAGTCGACTAGCGGGGCAAACCTTCTACGAGCAGTACTTC. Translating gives CASSRLAGQTFYEQYF.

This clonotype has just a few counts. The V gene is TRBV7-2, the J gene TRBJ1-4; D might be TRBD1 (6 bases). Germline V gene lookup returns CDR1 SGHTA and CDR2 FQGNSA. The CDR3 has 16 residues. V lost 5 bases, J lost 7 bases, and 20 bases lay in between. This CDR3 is CASSTRRGPKGEKLFF. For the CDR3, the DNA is TGTGCCAGCAGCACCCGGCGGGGGCCAAAGGGTGAAAAACTGTTTTTT.

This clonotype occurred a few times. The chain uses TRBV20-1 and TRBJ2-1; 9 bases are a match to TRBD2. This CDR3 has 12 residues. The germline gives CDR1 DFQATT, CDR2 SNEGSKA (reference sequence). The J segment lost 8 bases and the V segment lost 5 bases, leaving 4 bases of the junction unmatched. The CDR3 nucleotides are TGCAGTGCTTCGGGACTAGCCTATGAGCAGTTCTTC. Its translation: CSASGLAYEQFF.

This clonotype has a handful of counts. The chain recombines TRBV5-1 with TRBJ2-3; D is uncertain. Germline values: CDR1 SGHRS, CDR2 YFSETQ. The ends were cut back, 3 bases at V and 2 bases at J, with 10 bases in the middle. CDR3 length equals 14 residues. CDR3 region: CASSWRPNTDTQYF. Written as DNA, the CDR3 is TGCGCCAGCAGCTGGCGCCCTAACACAGATACGCAGTATTTT.

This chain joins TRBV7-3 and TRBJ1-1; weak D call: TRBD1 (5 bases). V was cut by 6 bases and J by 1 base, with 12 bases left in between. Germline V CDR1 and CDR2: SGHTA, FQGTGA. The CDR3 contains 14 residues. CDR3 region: CASRPQGWNTEAFF. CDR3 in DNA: TGTGCCAGCAGGCCCCAGGGCTGGAACACTGAAGCTTTCTTT. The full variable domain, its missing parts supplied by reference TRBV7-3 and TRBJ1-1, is GAGVSQTPSNKVTEKGKYVELRCDPISGHTALYWYRQSLGQGPEFLIYFQGTGAADDSGLPNDRFFAVRPEGSVSTLKIQRTERGDSAVYLCASRPQGWNTEAFFGQGTRLTVV.

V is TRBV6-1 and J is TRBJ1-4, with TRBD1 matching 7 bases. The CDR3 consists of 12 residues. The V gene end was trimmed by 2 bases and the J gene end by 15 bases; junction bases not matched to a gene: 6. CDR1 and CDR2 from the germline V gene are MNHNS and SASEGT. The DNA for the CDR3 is TGTGCCAGCAGTGAACAGACAGGGCAGGTGTTTTTT. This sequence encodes CASSEQTGQVFF.

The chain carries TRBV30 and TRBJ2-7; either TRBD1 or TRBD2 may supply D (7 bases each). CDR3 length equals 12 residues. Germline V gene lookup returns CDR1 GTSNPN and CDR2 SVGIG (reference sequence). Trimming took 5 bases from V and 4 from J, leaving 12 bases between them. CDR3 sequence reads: CAWGQGGYEQYF. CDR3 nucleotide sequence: TGTGCCTGGGGGCAGGGGGGGTACGAGCAGTACTTC.

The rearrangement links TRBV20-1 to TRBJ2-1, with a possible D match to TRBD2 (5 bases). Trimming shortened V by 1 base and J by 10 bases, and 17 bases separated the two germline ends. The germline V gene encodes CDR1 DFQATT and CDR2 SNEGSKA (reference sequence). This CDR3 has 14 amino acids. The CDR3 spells CSARGRGKGYEQFF. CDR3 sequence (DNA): TGCAGTGCTAGAGGGAGAGGGAAAGGTTACGAGCAGTTCTTC.

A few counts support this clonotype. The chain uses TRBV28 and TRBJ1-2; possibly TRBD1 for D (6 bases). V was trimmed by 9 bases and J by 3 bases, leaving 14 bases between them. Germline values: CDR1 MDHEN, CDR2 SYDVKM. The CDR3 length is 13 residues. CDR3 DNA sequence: TGTGCCAGTCGTGCACCAGGGGACTATGGCTACACCTTC. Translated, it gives CASRAPGDYGYTF.

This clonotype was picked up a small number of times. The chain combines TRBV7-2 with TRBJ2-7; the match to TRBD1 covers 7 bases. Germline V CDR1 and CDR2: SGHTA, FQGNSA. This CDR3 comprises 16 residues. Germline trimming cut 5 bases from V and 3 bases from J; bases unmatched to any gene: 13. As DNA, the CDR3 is TGTGCCAGCAGCCAAGGCCGCACAGGGGAAATCTACGAGCAGTACTTC. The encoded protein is CASSQGRTGEIYEQYF.

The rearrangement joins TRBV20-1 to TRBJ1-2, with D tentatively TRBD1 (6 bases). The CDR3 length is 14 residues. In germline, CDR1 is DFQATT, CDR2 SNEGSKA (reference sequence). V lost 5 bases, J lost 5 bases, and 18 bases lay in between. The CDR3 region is CSAFYVQGRYGYTF. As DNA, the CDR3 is TGCAGTGCTTTCTATGTACAGGGTCGATATGGCTACACCTTC.

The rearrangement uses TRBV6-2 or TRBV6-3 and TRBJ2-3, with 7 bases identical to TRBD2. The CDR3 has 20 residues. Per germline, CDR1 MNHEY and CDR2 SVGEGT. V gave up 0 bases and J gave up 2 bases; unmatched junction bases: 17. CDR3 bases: TGTGCCAGCAGTTACTCTTCTCTGCGGGGGACCTCCGACTTCACAGATACGCAGTATTTT. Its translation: CASSYSSLRGTSDFTDTQYF.

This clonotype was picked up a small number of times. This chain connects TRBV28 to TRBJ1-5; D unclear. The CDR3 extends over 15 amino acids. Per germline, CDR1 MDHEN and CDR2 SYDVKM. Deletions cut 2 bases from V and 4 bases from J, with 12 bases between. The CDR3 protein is CASSLNFWTNQPQHF. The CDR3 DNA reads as TGTGCCAGCAGTTTAAATTTCTGGACTAATCAGCCCCAGCATTTT.

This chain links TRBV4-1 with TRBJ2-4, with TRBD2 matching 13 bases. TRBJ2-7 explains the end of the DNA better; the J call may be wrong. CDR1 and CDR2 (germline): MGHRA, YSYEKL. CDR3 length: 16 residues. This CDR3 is CASSLGTSGVTYEQYF. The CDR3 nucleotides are TGCGCCAGCAGCCTAGGGACTAGCGGGGTGACTTACGAGCAGTACTTC.

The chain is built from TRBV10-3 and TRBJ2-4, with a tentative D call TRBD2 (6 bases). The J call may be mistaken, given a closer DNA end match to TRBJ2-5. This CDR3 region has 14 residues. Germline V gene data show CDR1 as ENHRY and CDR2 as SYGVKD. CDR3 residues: CAISDPGGEETQYF. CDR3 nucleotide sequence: TGTGCCATCAGTGACCCAGGCGGGGAGGAGACCCAGTACTTC.

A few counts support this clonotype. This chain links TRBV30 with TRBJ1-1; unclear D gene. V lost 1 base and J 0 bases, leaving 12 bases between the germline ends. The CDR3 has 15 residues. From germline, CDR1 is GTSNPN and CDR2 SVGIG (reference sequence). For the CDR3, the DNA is TGTGCCTGGAGTGACGACGTGCATCTGAACACTGAAGCTTTCTTT. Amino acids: CAWSDDVHLNTEAFF.